This T cell receptor beta chain derives from a study of T-cell memory formation after mild COVID-19. Barcoded TCR alpha and TCR beta cDNA libraries with UMIs came from 5'RACE using constant-segment primers. TCRdb called the 5' RACE reads again in MiXCR, with one record for every CDR3 protein. This sample yields some 210,000 distinct CDR3 sequences, of which 27% are seen a single time; about an eighth belongs to the top ten. Germline assignment: CDR1 SGHDN and CDR2 FVKESK. The CDR3 runs to 16 residues. V was clipped by 4 bases and J by 6 bases; unmatched bases: 8. The TCR originated in an adult woman who had mild COVID-19 (a few samples of this study predate the infection). Cell type and time point are not known. The gene calls are TRBV14 and TRBJ1-3, with 11 bases aligning to TRBD1. Input material: PBMCs or a T cell subset sorted from them (not recorded which). CDR3 sequence reads: CASSRDRGTLLNTIYF. Here the CDR3 DNA reads TGTGCCAGCAGCCGGGACAGGGGGACACTTCTAAACACCATATATTTT.